These T cell receptor beta chains were read from a single sample in a study of vaccination effects on CD4 cells after COVID-19. Generated by immunoSEQ multiplex PCR, the TCRdb table keeps only in-frame clones and is missing some. The profile shows tens of thousands of clones, 65% of them singletons. No antigen is known for these receptors. The sample in question was CD4+ T cells from PBMCs cultured without peptide, obtained before COVID-19 vaccination. All receptors come from a human donor who received a COVID-19 vaccine. Each CDR3 is given with its conserved first and last residue. The D gene is left open where the match is weak. Size values are once, few and many counts, or a class for expanded clones, and some rows have none.

V gene	D gene	clone size	J gene	CDR3 DNA	CDR3 protein
TRBV18	NA	few	TRBJ2-5	TGTGCCAGCTCACCAGCCTCAGAGACCCAGTACTTC	CASSPASETQYF
TRBV6-5	NA	once	TRBJ1-3	TGTGCCAGCAGTTACTCCGACGGAGCCTCTGGAAACACCATATATTTT	CASSYSDGASGNTIYF
TRBV18	TRBD2	NA	TRBJ2-3	TGTGCCAGCTCACCACCGTCTAGCGGACGAGTACCAGATACGCAGTATTTT	CASSPPSSGRVPDTQYF
TRBV29-1	NA	NA	TRBJ2-5	TGCAGCGTCCACTTAAACCCCCAAGAGACCCAGTACTTC	CSVHLNPQETQYF
TRBV6-4	NA	NA	TRBJ1-2	TGTGCCAGCAGTGAAGGGGCTAACTATGGCTACACCTTC	CASSEGANYGYTF
TRBV29-1	NA	NA	TRBJ2-1	TGCAGCGAGTCACAGGGCGGGTTGGGCAATGAGCAGTTCTTC	CSESQGGLGNEQFF
TRBV7-9	TRBD1	few	TRBJ1-2	TGTGCCAGCAGACTCGGGACAGGGGCCTATGGCTACACCTTC	CASRLGTGAYGYTF
TRBV3-1/TRBV3-2	NA	NA	TRBJ2-2	TGTGCCAGCAGCAATCCCTCGTGGAGGGGGCAATCCGATGTCGGGGAGCTGTTTTTT	CASSNPSWRGQSDVGELFF
TRBV18	TRBD2	NA	TRBJ2-1	TGTGCCAGCTCCCCTAGGAGCGGGGGTAACAATGAGCAGTTCTTC	CASSPRSGGNNEQFF
TRBV3-1/TRBV3-2	TRBD2	medium-sized	TRBJ2-3	TGTGCCAGCAGCCAGGTAGCGGGGGTCACAGATACGCAGTATTTT	CASSQVAGVTDTQYF
TRBV6-5	NA	NA	TRBJ1-5	TGTGCCGGCTCCCCCGGAGCCCGGGTTCAGCCCCAGCATTTT	CAGSPGARVQPQHF
TRBV27	NA	NA	TRBJ2-2	TGTGCCAGCAAATGGGGAGGGGGCAGCACCGGGGAGCTGTTTTTT	CASKWGGGSTGELFF
TRBV14	TRBD2	NA	TRBJ2-1	TGTGCCAGCAGCCAAGGACTAGCGGGAAAGGGTGAGCAGTTCTTC	CASSQGLAGKGEQFF
TRBV14	TRBD2	NA	TRBJ2-7	TGTGCCAGCAGCCAAAGATCTTTGGGGGGAGGGCCCTCCTACGAGCAGTACTTC	CASSQRSLGGGPSYEQYF
TRBV7-2	NA	few	TRBJ1-2	TGTGCCAGCAGCTTAGAGGGGAACAACTATGGCTACACCTTC	CASSLEGNNYGYTF
TRBV18	TRBD2	NA	TRBJ2-4	TGTGCCAGCTCACCAGAGCCGGGACTAGCGGGATTGGTAGCCAAAAACATTCAGTACTTC	CASSPEPGLAGLVAKNIQYF
TRBV14	TRBD1	once	TRBJ1-1	TGTGCCAGCAGCCACTCCGGGACAGCCACTGAAGCTTTCTTT	CASSHSGTATEAFF
TRBV10-1	NA	few	TRBJ2-1	TGCGCCAGCAGTGAAGGGGGGGGAATCGATGAGCAGTTCTTC	CASSEGGGIDEQFF
TRBV5-1	NA	NA	TRBJ2-7	TGCGCCAGCAGCCCACAGGACGGCTACGAGCAGTACTTC	CASSPQDGYEQYF
TRBV4-2	NA	NA	TRBJ1-2	TGTGCCAGCAGCCAAGTCCAGGGCCAAAGGGGTGTCGACTATGGCTACACCTTC	CASSQVQGQRGVDYGYTF
TRBV5-1	TRBD1	NA	TRBJ2-5	TGCGCCAGCAGCTTGAACGCAGGGGGAGTTGAAGAGACCCAGTACTTC	CASSLNAGGVEETQYF
TRBV29-1	NA	NA	TRBJ2-7	TGCAGCGTTGAGGTGGGAGCGGTAAACGAGCAGTACTTC	CSVEVGAVNEQYF
TRBV18	NA	NA	TRBJ2-5	TGTGCCAGCACGGAATCACTTGTAGAGACCCAGTACTTC	CASTESLVETQYF
TRBV9	TRBD1	NA	TRBJ1-5	TGTGCCAGCAGCGCCGGGACAGTCAATCAGCCCCAGCATTTT	CASSAGTVNQPQHF
TRBV19	TRBD2	few	TRBJ2-1	TGTGCCAGTAGGGGACTAGCGCACTCCTACAATGAGCAGTTCTTC	CASRGLAHSYNEQFF
TRBV5-6	NA	few	TRBJ1-1	TGTGCCAGCAGCTTGGCGGGATTGGACACTGAAGCTTTCTTT	CASSLAGLDTEAFF
TRBV10-3	NA	NA	TRBJ2-1	TGTGCCATCAGTGACCGGGCGGATGAGCAGTTCTTC	CAISDRADEQFF
TRBV19	NA	once	TRBJ1-4	TGTGCCAGTAGTCCTCAAGACAGGATAAATGAAAAACTGTTTTTT	CASSPQDRINEKLFF
TRBV11-3	TRBD2	NA	TRBJ2-2	TGTGCCAGCAGCTTGGGGACTAGCGGGGGGACCGGGGAGCTGTTTTTT	CASSLGTSGGTGELFF
TRBV5-1	NA	NA	TRBJ1-4	TGCGCCAGCAGCCCCGGTGGGGGGGGCGGTGAAAAACTGTTTTTT	CASSPGGGGGEKLFF
TRBV6-5	NA	NA	TRBJ2-7	TGTGCCAGCAGTTCTGTAGCGGTTAGCGAGCAGTACTTC	CASSSVAVSEQYF
TRBV27	NA	once	TRBJ1-3	TGTGCCGGTCGGGCCATCATCTCTGGAAACACCATATATTTT	CAGRAIISGNTIYF
TRBV24-1	NA	NA	TRBJ1-5	TGTGCCACCGTTTACGTGGGCTATAGCAATCAGCCCCAGCATTTT	CATVYVGYSNQPQHF
TRBV13	TRBD2	NA	TRBJ2-7	TGTGCCAGCAGCCCAGGACTAGCCCACCACGAGCAGTACTTC	CASSPGLAHHEQYF
TRBV20-1	NA	NA	TRBJ2-3	TGCAGTGCTAGTAAGCAAAGGGCCAGCACAGATACGCAGTATTTT	CSASKQRASTDTQYF
TRBV18	TRBD2	NA	TRBJ2-3	TGTGCCAGCTCACCTCTTTTACTTTTCACTAGCGGGAACACAGATACGCAGTATTTT	CASSPLLLFTSGNTDTQYF
TRBV7-9	NA	NA	TRBJ1-1	TGTGCCAGCAGCTTACCCCGCTGGGTGCAGGGGAACACTGAAGCTTTCTTT	CASSLPRWVQGNTEAFF
TRBV13	TRBD1	NA	TRBJ2-7	TGTGCCAGCAGCCCCAAACAGGGGATGTCCTACGAGCAGTACTTC	CASSPKQGMSYEQYF
TRBV18	NA	NA	TRBJ1-1	TGTGCCAGCTCACCTACCCCCTTTTCAGACCCAACGAAGACTGAAGCTTTCTTT	CASSPTPFSDPTKTEAFF
TRBV25-1	TRBD2	once	TRBJ2-1	TGTGCCAGCAGTGCAGCGGGAGGGCTTTACAATGAGCAGTTCTTC	CASSAAGGLYNEQFF
TRBV14	NA	medium-sized	TRBJ1-1	TGTGCCAGCAGCCAAGATTTCGGAACCTGGAACACTGAAGCTTTCTTT	CASSQDFGTWNTEAFF
TRBV5-8	TRBD1	few	TRBJ1-3	TGTGCCAGCGGGACAGTCTCTGGAAACACCATATATTTT	CASGTVSGNTIYF
TRBV20-1	NA	NA	TRBJ2-5	TGCAGTGCTAAAGAAGAGACCCAGTACTTC	CSAKEETQYF
TRBV12-3/TRBV12-4	NA	few	TRBJ1-1	TGTGCCAGCAGTGTCACACAGAACACTGAAGCTTTCTTT	CASSVTQNTEAFF
TRBV5-1	TRBD2	NA	TRBJ2-5	TGCGCCAGCAGCTTGGTATTAGCGGGGGGTCCGGAAGAGACCCAGTACTTC	CASSLVLAGGPEETQYF
TRBV3-1/TRBV3-2	TRBD1	once	TRBJ1-4	TGTGCCAGCAGCCAAGGACAGGGGCTAAATGAAAAACTGTTTTTT	CASSQGQGLNEKLFF
TRBV18	NA	NA	TRBJ2-1	TGTGCCAGCTCACCTATGGTAGCGGAGAACAATGAGCAGTTCTTC	CASSPMVAENNEQFF
TRBV18	TRBD1	NA	TRBJ2-1	TGTGCCAGCTCCCCTAGTCGCGGACAGGGCCTCAATGAGCAGTTCTTC	CASSPSRGQGLNEQFF
TRBV5-4	NA	few	TRBJ1-2	TGTGCCAGCAGCTCAACAGGCCGGAGCTATGGCTACACCTTC	CASSSTGRSYGYTF
TRBV10-2	NA	few	TRBJ1-2	TGCGCCAGCAGCCTCGGGGGAGACTATGGCTACACCTTC	CASSLGGDYGYTF
TRBV5-1	TRBD2	NA	TRBJ2-1	TGCGCCAGCAGCTTGGGTCTCTTGGCGGGAGGGGGTTACAATGAGCAGTTCTTC	CASSLGLLAGGGYNEQFF
TRBV7-9	TRBD1	NA	TRBJ1-4	TGTGCCAGCAGCTTAGGGACAGGGGGCGAAAAACTGTTTTTT	CASSLGTGGEKLFF